The 23 T cell receptor beta chains presented below share a single source sample, sequenced in a study of spatial heterogeneity in lung cancer. Findings and caveats of the study: How many expanded intratumoral alpha and beta TCRs were present tracked the tumor mutation count, which was a count of nonsynonymous mutations.

MiXCR was run by TCRdb on the 5' RACE reads, yielding one entry per CDR3 protein. The sample lists about 9,800 distinct CDR3 sequences, 45% to 65% seen once, with about 28% in the top ten. Indicated time point: sample taken at primary tumor resection. These TCRs are of unknown antigen specificity. The sequences come from lung tumor tissue, collected at surgery. The receptors derive from a female donor with early-stage non-small cell lung cancer.

Comments on this clonotype: This beta chain lies outside the target of a library built for alpha chains; its clone size means little. The V gene is TRBV28, the J gene TRBJ1-2; no reliable D call. Trimming stripped 8 bases from V and 4 bases from J, with 8 bases between. This CDR3 comprises 11 residues. CDR1 is MDHEN and CDR2 is SYDVKM in the germline V gene. The CDR3 DNA is TGTGCCAGCTCTCAGTCCTATGGCTACACCTTC. This codes for CASSQSYGYTF.

This clonotype showed up just a few times. A library made for alpha chains picked up this beta chain off target, so its size means little. J is TRBJ2-1 and V is TRBV10-3; D gene uncertain. Trimming stripped 4 bases from V and 7 bases from J, with 8 bases between. Germline CDR1 is ENHRY and CDR2 is SYGVKD. The CDR3 totals 12 residues. In nucleotides, the CDR3 is TGTGCCATCAGTGTCGCCGGGAATGAGCAGTTCTTC. This sequence encodes CAISVAGNEQFF.

This clonotype was seen only a few times. As an off-target read in a library built for alpha chains, this beta chain has a frequency of little significance. The chain combines TRBV28 with TRBJ2-7; 13 bases fit TRBD2. Germline loops: CDR1 MDHEN, CDR2 SYDVKM. CDR3 size: 18 residues. Trimming cost V 6 bases and J 5 bases; bases outside gene matches: 16. The CDR3 is CASSNPKRGLAGAHEQYF. CDR3 sequence (DNA): TGTGCCAGCAGCAACCCCAAGCGAGGACTAGCGGGGGCGCACGAGCAGTACTTC.

In regard to this clonotype: This beta chain is an unintended read in a library built for alpha chains; its size means little. The V and J genes are TRBV20-1 and TRBJ2-3; 7 bases align to TRBD2. The trim removed 6 bases at V and 0 bases at J, leaving 6 bases unmatched. Germline CDR1 is DFQATT and CDR2 is SNEGSKA (reference sequence). The CDR3 totals 14 residues. CDR3 region: CSAQLAPSTDTQYF. The CDR3 DNA sequence: TGCAGTGCGCAACTAGCGCCTAGCACAGATACGCAGTATTTT.

In this sample, this clonotype turned up a few times. In a library made to pick up alpha chains, this beta chain is a stray read with a size that means little. This sequence joins TRBV12-3 or TRBV12-4 and TRBJ2-3; D unclear. CDR3 size: 11 residues. The V and J ends lost 4 bases and 5 bases respectively, with 4 bases between them. CDR3 DNA sequence: TGTGCCAGCAGTTCCAAAGATACGCAGTATTTT. Translating it yields CASSSKDTQYF.

As regards this clonotype: This beta chain is an unintended read in a library built for alpha chains; its size means little. The gene calls are TRBV7-2 and TRBJ1-5; no definite D call. CDR1 and CDR2 (germline): SGHTA, FQGNSA. This CDR3 comprises 16 residues. V lost 5 bases and J lost 5, with 19 bases in between. The CDR3 sequence is CASSPKYSISDQPQHF. CDR3 nucleotide sequence: TGTGCCAGCAGCCCAAAGTATTCGATTTCGGATCAGCCCCAGCATTTT.

This clonotype was observed a handful of times. This beta chain appears as a stray read in a library generated for alpha chains; its size is not informative. This chain links TRBV20-1 with TRBJ1-4, with D unclear. The length of the CDR3 is 12 residues. Trimming cost V 4 bases and J 7 bases, with 10 bases left between them. In germline, CDR1 is DFQATT, CDR2 SNEGSKA (reference sequence). CDR3 region: CSAIKGSEKLFF. CDR3 sequence (DNA): TGCAGTGCTATAAAAGGAAGTGAAAAACTGTTTTTT.

This clonotype was found a few times. The library was built for alpha chains, so this beta chain is an off-target read and its size means little. For the CDR3, the DNA is TGTGCCAGCAGCTTAGAAGAAGTGCCCGGTGAGCAGTTCTTC. It translates to CASSLEEVPGEQFF. The chain joins TRBV13 to TRBJ2-1; D remains unclear. V lost 1 base and J 9 bases, leaving 13 bases between the germline ends. Germline assignment: CDR1 PRHDT and CDR2 FYEKMQ (reference sequence). This CDR3 spans 14 amino acids.

There are a few counts of this clonotype. Found in a library prepared for alpha chains, this beta chain is an off-target read, and its abundance has little meaning. This rearrangement joins TRBV18 to TRBJ2-2, with D hard to call. CDR3 length: 14 amino acids. The V end lost 1 base, the J end lost 6 bases, and 9 bases lay between the germline ends. From germline, CDR1 is KGHSH and CDR2 LQKENI. The CDR3 reads CASSPLGLSGELFF. Here the CDR3 DNA reads TGTGCCAGCTCACCACTGGGGTTGTCCGGGGAGCTGTTTTTT.

Notes on this clonotype: As an off-target read in a library built for alpha chains, this beta chain has a frequency of little significance. This chain connects TRBV6-5 to TRBJ1-5; D not resolved. Trimming cost V 7 bases and J 4 bases, with 5 bases left between them. The CDR3 has 11 amino acids. Germline assignment: CDR1 MNHEY and CDR2 SVGAGI. The CDR3 spells CASIQNQPQHF. DNA of the CDR3: TGTGCCAGCATACAGAATCAGCCCCAGCATTTT.

A word on this clonotype: Found in a library prepared for alpha chains, this beta chain is an off-target read, and its abundance has little meaning. This chain joins TRBV20-1 and TRBJ1-1; 8 bases are a match to TRBD1. The CDR3 spans 15 residues. Trimming cost V 0 bases and J 4 bases; bases outside gene matches: 7. Looked up from germline, CDR1 is DFQATT and CDR2 is SNEGSKA (reference sequence). The CDR3 DNA reads as TGCAGTGCTAGAGACCCCGCAACAGGGGGCACTGAAGCTTTCTTT. Its translation: CSARDPATGGTEAFF.

Sample share makes this clonotype medium-sized. Within a library made for alpha chains, this beta chain is off target, and its count is uninformative. The genes are TRBV29-1 and TRBJ2-1; 7 nucleotides match TRBD1. Germline V gene lookup returns CDR1 SQVTM and CDR2 ANQGSEA. The ends lost 5 bases at V and 4 bases at J; junction bases unmatched: 8. This CDR3 has 14 amino acids. The CDR3 protein is CSVRQGWSYNEQFF. The CDR3 DNA is TGCAGCGTTAGACAGGGTTGGAGTTACAATGAGCAGTTCTTC.

This clonotype was detected only a few times. This beta chain lies outside the target of a library built for alpha chains; its clone size means little. The chain uses TRBV7-9 and TRBJ2-7; TRBD2 matches 7 bases. In germline, CDR1 is SEHNR, CDR2 FQNEAQ (reference sequence). This CDR3 contains 15 residues. Losses at the gene ends were 5 bases for V and 2 bases for J; bases not matched to a gene: 9. This CDR3 reads CASSPGEGTTYEQYF. As DNA, the CDR3 is TGTGCCAGCAGCCCCGGAGAGGGGACTACCTACGAGCAGTACTTC.

With respect to this clonotype: This beta chain represents an off-target read in a library built for alpha chains; its size is of limited meaning. This chain joins TRBV16 and TRBJ2-3; D not certain. Germline CDR1 KGHSY, CDR2 FQNENV. V shed 4 bases and J shed 0 bases, with 14 bases lying between them. This CDR3 has 16 amino acids. CDR3 DNA: TGTGCCAGCAGCCCCCGTCAGACCCCTAGCACAGATACGCAGTATTTT. It is translated as CASSPRQTPSTDTQYF.

With respect to this clonotype: Since the library was made to target alpha chains, this beta chain is a stray read and its abundance is not meaningful. This chain joins TRBV12-3 or TRBV12-4 and TRBJ2-3; no definite D call. V lost 2 bases and J lost 6, with 6 bases in between. The CDR3 loop spans 12 amino acids. Here the CDR3 DNA reads TGTGCCAGCAGTTTACCGGCTGATACGCAGTATTTT. Residues: CASSLPADTQYF.

In regard to this clonotype: This beta chain is off target for a library built for alpha chains, so its abundance means little. This chain links TRBV5-6 with TRBJ2-2; possibly TRBD2 for D (7 bases). With 2 bases removed from V and 1 base from J, the gap between germline ends came to 15 bases. In germline, CDR1 is SGHDT, CDR2 YYEEEE. The CDR3 loop spans 17 amino acids. The CDR3 loop is CASSFFGGPENTGELFF. CDR3 nucleotides: TGTGCCAGCAGCTTTTTCGGGGGGCCGGAGAACACCGGGGAGCTGTTTTTT.

This clonotype is large by share. A library made for alpha chains picked up this beta chain off target, so its size means little. The chain joins TRBV11-3 to TRBJ2-2; a weak D match, TRBD1 (5 bases). The CDR3 has 17 residues. Germline loops: CDR1 SGHNT, CDR2 YENEEA. V was cut by 1 base and J by 3 bases, with 15 bases left in between. For the CDR3, the DNA is TGTGCCAGCAGCTTAGTGGGGCCAGGGATTGACACCGGGGAGCTGTTTTTT. Translation gives CASSLVGPGIDTGELFF.

The table lists this clonotype with a few counts. Because the library targeted alpha chains, this beta chain is an off-target read whose size means little. This chain connects TRBV20-1 to TRBJ2-7, with a weak D call TRBD2 (6 bases). CDR3 length: 14 residues. CDR1 is DFQATT and CDR2 is SNEGSKA in the germline V gene (reference sequence). Deletions cut 4 bases from V and 1 base from J, with 14 bases between. The CDR3 protein is CSAIRPRGSYEQYF. The CDR3 DNA reads as TGCAGTGCTATAAGGCCCCGGGGGTCCTACGAGCAGTACTTC.

With respect to this clonotype: For a library built for alpha chains, this beta chain is a stray read; little rests on its size. The chain uses TRBV29-1 and TRBJ2-5; a weak D match, TRBD1 (6 bases). The V and J ends lost 5 bases and 3 bases respectively, with 13 bases between them. Germline values: CDR1 SQVTM, CDR2 ANQGSEA. There are 13 residues in the CDR3. The CDR3 sequence: CSVKRAGEETQYF. CDR3 sequence (DNA): TGCAGCGTTAAAAGGGCAGGGGAAGAGACCCAGTACTTC.

Concerning this clonotype itself: This beta chain represents an off-target read in a library built for alpha chains; its size is of limited meaning. The chain carries TRBV7-2 and TRBJ2-2; D tentatively fits TRBD1 or TRBD2 (5 bases each). Germline CDR1 is SGHTA and CDR2 is FQGNSA. V was trimmed by 5 bases and J by 0 bases, leaving 10 bases between them. This CDR3 contains 15 residues. The chain's CDR3 is CASSGTESNTGELFF. CDR3 bases: TGTGCCAGCAGCGGGACCGAATCGAACACCGGGGAGCTGTTTTTT.

This clonotype was found a few times. The size of this beta chain means little, since it is a stray read in a library made for alpha chains. This chain connects TRBV5-4 to TRBJ2-7; D is uncertain. CDR3 length: 13 amino acids. With 2 bases removed from V and 0 bases from J, the gap between germline ends came to 6 bases. Germline assignment: CDR1 SGHNT and CDR2 YYREEE (reference sequence). The CDR3 DNA is TGTGCCAGCAGCTTCCAACGCTCCTACGAGCAGTACTTC. This gives the protein CASSFQRSYEQYF. Combining the CDR3 with reference TRBV5-4 and TRBJ2-7 gives the whole variable domain ETGVTQSPTHLIKTRGQQVTLRCSSQSGHNTVSWYQQALGQGPQFIFQYYREEENGRGNFPPRFSGLQFPNYSSELNVNALELDDSALYLCASSFQRSYEQYFGPGTRLTVT.

A remark on this clonotype: This beta chain is a stray sequence in a library constructed for alpha chains; its clone size is not meaningful. The gene calls are TRBV9 and TRBJ1-1; D is unresolved. The CDR3 is 14 residues long. The ends were cut back, 1 base at V and 8 bases at J, with 15 bases in the middle. From germline, CDR1 is SGDLS and CDR2 YYNGEE. CDR3 amino acids: CASSVTSQRAEAFF. The DNA for the CDR3 is TGTGCCAGCAGCGTAACCTCTCAAAGGGCGGAAGCTTTCTTT.

Details on this clonotype: This beta chain came through as a stray read in a library set up for alpha chains, and its size says little. This chain joins TRBV27 and TRBJ2-5; possibly TRBD1 for D (6 bases). V was trimmed by 3 bases and J by 5 bases, leaving 19 bases between them. The CDR3 covers 16 residues. CDR1 is MNHEY and CDR2 is SMNVEV in the germline V gene (reference sequence). The CDR3 bases are TGTGCCAGCAGTTTGGTCGGGTGGGGGCTGGTGGAGACCCAGTACTTC. This encodes CASSLVGWGLVETQYF.